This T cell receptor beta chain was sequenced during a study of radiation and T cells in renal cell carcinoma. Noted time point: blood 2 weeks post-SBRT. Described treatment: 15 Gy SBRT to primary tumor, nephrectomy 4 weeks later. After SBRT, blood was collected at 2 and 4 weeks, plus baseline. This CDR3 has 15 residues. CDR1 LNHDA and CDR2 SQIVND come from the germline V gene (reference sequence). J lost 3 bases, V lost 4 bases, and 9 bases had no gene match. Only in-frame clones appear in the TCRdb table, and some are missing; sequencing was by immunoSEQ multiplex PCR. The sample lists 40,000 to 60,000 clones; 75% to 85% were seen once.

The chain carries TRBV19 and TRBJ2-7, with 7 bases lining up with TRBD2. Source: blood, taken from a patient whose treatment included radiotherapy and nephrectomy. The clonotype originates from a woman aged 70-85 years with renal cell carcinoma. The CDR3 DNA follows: TGTGCCAGTAGTAGCGGGAGCACGGGGATCTACGAGCAGTACTTC. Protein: CASSSGSTGIYEQYF.